A selection of T cell receptor beta chains follows, all from one sample in a study of blood T cell repertoires in COVID-19. This table comes from immunoSEQ multiplex PCR, and its TCRdb copy is limited to in-frame clones, with some not included. The sample carries tens of thousands of clones, roughly 88% recorded once. The specimen was peripheral blood. These receptors came from a woman of 80 years or more with acute or convalescent COVID-19. Both conserved end residues are part of each CDR3. Fields, in order: V gene, D gene, clone size, CDR3 length, J gene, CDR3 DNA, CDR3 protein. A D gene is named only where the DNA matches it firmly. Clone size is given for some rows only: seen once, a few or many times, or a class if the clone is expanded.

>TRBV10-2|.|few|13|TRBJ1-1
TGCGCCAGCAGTGAAGTCGGGGGTTTCAGCGCTTTCTTT
CASSEVGGFSAFF
>TRBV7-7|TRBD2|.|16|TRBJ2-2
TGTGCTAGCAGCTTAAGACTAGCGGACCAGCCCGGGGAGCTGTTTTTT
CASSLRLADQPGELFF
>TRBV6-5|TRBD1|.|13|TRBJ2-5
TGTGCCAGCAGAGGACAGGTAAAAGAGACCCAGTACTTC
CASRGQVKETQYF
>TRBV19|TRBD2|.|14|TRBJ2-3
TGTGCCAGTAGTTATGGGCTAGCGGTCGATACGCAGTATTTT
CASSYGLAVDTQYF
>TRBV3-1/TRBV3-2|TRBD1|.|16|TRBJ2-3
TGTGCCAGCAGCACCTTTTCGGGGACAGGGGGCGATACGCAGTATTTT
CASSTFSGTGGDTQYF
>TRBV5-8|TRBD1|.|14|TRBJ2-1
TGTGCCAGCAGCAAGGGACAGGTATACGGTGAGCAGTTCTTC
CASSKGQVYGEQFF
>TRBV6-5|.|.|14|TRBJ1-5
TGTGCCACCCGAGGGGGGGATAGCAATCAGCCCCAGCATTTT
CATRGGDSNQPQHF
>TRBV10-3|TRBD2|.|19|TRBJ2-3
TGTGCCATCAGTGACGGGACTAGCGGGAGTACTATTACTTCAGATACGCAGTATTTT
CAISDGTSGSTITSDTQYF
>TRBV25-1|.|.|15|TRBJ2-1
TGTGCCAGCAGTGACACCGGGACAATGGGCGATGAGCAGTTCTTC
CASSDTGTMGDEQFF
>TRBV29-1|.|few|13|TRBJ2-5
TGCAGCGTCCGACAGGTAGACGGGAAGACCCAGTACTTC
CSVRQVDGKTQYF
>TRBV27|TRBD1|.|13|TRBJ1-2
TGTGCCAGCAGGCGGGACAGCAACTATGGCTACACCTTC
CASRRDSNYGYTF
>TRBV2|.|.|14|TRBJ1-3
TGTGCCAGCAGTGTAGGGGACTCTGGAAACACCATATATTTT
CASSVGDSGNTIYF
>TRBV2|.|.|14|TRBJ1-5
TGTGCCAGCAGTCCCAGGGCGGTCCAGAGGCCCCAGCATTTT
CASSPRAVQRPQHF
>TRBV7-9|TRBD1|.|16|TRBJ1-2
TGTGCCACCGGTGAACGGGACAGGGCGCCCGACTATGGCTACACCTTC
CATGERDRAPDYGYTF
>TRBV5-1|TRBD1|.|14|TRBJ1-1
TGCGCCAGCAGCTCCTCAGGGGGCCCCAGCGGAGCTTTCTTT
CASSSSGGPSGAFF
>TRBV5-1|.|.|11|TRBJ1-3
TGCGCCAGCAGCCAGGGAAACACCATATATTTT
CASSQGNTIYF
>TRBV3-1/TRBV3-2|.|.|14|TRBJ1-2
TGTGCCAGCACCCAGCGGTACAGGCCCTATGGCTACACCTTC
CASTQRYRPYGYTF
>TRBV19|TRBD1|.|16|TRBJ2-6
TGTGCCAGTAGTTTGGGACAGGGGGCTGGGGCCAACGTCCTGACTTTC
CASSLGQGAGANVLTF
>TRBV5-1|TRBD1|once|15|TRBJ2-7
TGCGCCAGCAGGCGGACAGGGGACCCCCGGGTCGAGCAGTACTTC
CASRRTGDPRVEQYF
>TRBV5-1|.|.|16|TRBJ2-5
TGCGCCAGCAGCTTATTACTAACAGGGAATGGCGGGACCCAGTACTTC
CASSLLLTGNGGTQYF
>TRBV19|.|.|16|TRBJ1-5
TGTGCCAGTATTCCCGGGAGACAGTATAGCAATCAGCCCCAGCATTTT
CASIPGRQYSNQPQHF
>TRBV5-4|.|.|15|TRBJ2-1
TGTGCCAGCAGCGTAGGGGGGGGCTCCTACAATGAGCAGTTCTTC
CASSVGGGSYNEQFF
>TRBV2|.|once|13|TRBJ1-5
TGTGCCAGCAGTGAAACACCGAATCAGCCCCAGCATTTT
CASSETPNQPQHF
>TRBV5-4|TRBD1|.|17|TRBJ2-2
TGTGCCAGCAGTAGTGCACGGGACAGGGGTATGGCCGGGGAGCTGTTTTTT
CASSSARDRGMAGELFF
>TRBV5-5|.|.|13|TRBJ2-1
TGTGCCAGCAGCCCGGGACTTTACAATGAACAGTTCTTC
CASSPGLYNEQFF
>TRBV5-1|TRBD1|.|16|TRBJ2-2
TGCGCCAGCAGCGTCCAGGGGGTGCCGAACACCGGGGAGCTGTTTTTT
CASSVQGVPNTGELFF
>TRBV27|.|.|15|TRBJ1-3
TGTGCCAGCAGTTTATACAGAGACCCTGGAAACACCATATATTTT
CASSLYRDPGNTIYF
>TRBV29-1|.|.|10|TRBJ1-1
TGCAGCGTTGTCTACACTGAAGCTTTCTTT
CSVVYTEAFF
>TRBV11-2|TRBD2|.|15|TRBJ2-3
TGTGCCAGCAGGACGGGACTAGCGGGGGGGCCTACGCAGTATTTT
CASRTGLAGGPTQYF
>TRBV13|TRBD1|.|16|TRBJ2-1
TGTGCCAGCAGCCGTCTAACTTTGACAGGGCGGAATGAGCAGTTCTTC
CASSRLTLTGRNEQFF
>TRBV5-1|.|.|14|TRBJ1-5
TGCGCCAGCAGCTTGGGAGGGGGGGGTCAGCCCCAGCATTTT
CASSLGGGGQPQHF
>TRBV15|.|.|15|TRBJ2-2
TGTGCCACCGGCTACGGGGGGCGAAACACCGGGGAGCTGTTTTTT
CATGYGGRNTGELFF
>TRBV13|TRBD1|.|14|TRBJ1-6
TGTGCCAGCAGCCTACGGGACAGAGCTTCACCCCTCCACTTT
CASSLRDRASPLHF
>TRBV28|TRBD1|.|13|TRBJ2-7
TGTGCCAGCAGTCCGGGACAGGGTTACGAGCAGTACTTC
CASSPGQGYEQYF
>TRBV6-2/TRBV6-3|.|.|16|TRBJ2-1
TGTGCCAGCAGTCTACTGGGGGCGTTGGAGTACAATGAGCAGTTCTTC
CASSLLGALEYNEQFF
>TRBV30|.|.|15|TRBJ1-2
TGTGCCTGGAGTGTTGGGCAGGGGTCTAACTATGGCTACACCTTC
CAWSVGQGSNYGYTF
>TRBV28|.|.|12|TRBJ1-1
TGTGCCAGCACAACCAGGGGAACTGAAGCTTTCTTT
CASTTRGTEAFF
>TRBV5-4|.|.|14|TRBJ1-1
TGTGCCAGCAGGGTTCCGGGGACTAACACTGAAGCTTTCTTT
CASRVPGTNTEAFF
>TRBV5-6|.|few|15|TRBJ1-2
TGTGCCAGCAGCCCTAACAGGGTCCTCCTCTATGGCTACACCTTC
CASSPNRVLLYGYTF
>TRBV4-2|.|.|15|TRBJ2-5
TGTGCCAGCAGCCAAGTCGGGCAGGAGGGAGAGACCCAGTACTTC
CASSQVGQEGETQYF
>TRBV7-2|.|.|15|TRBJ2-3
TGTGCCAGCAGCTTTCAGCGGACTAGCACAGATACGCAGTATTTT
CASSFQRTSTDTQYF
>TRBV19|TRBD2|.|14|TRBJ2-3
TGTGCCAGTAGTATGGGAGCGGGAGGGCCCCGCCCGTATTTT
CASSMGAGGPRPYF
>TRBV10-3|.|.|15|TRBJ2-3
TGTGCCATCAGTGAGTCTGCCGCGGGGCCAGATACGCAGTATTTT
CAISESAAGPDTQYF
>TRBV7-8|.|.|16|TRBJ1-1
TGTGCCAGCAGCAAACAGACAGGCATCGGGGTGACTGAAGCTTTCTTT
CASSKQTGIGVTEAFF
>TRBV28|.|.|16|TRBJ2-1
TGTGCCAGCAGTTTGACCTGGCGGGGTCTCTACAATGAGCAGTTCTTC
CASSLTWRGLYNEQFF